A single sample gave rise to the 29 T cell receptor beta chains below, sequenced in a study of T-cell reconstitution after alpha-beta-depleted transplantation in children. The authors prepared the TCRbeta library with unique molecular identifiers. TCRdb redid the calling of the PCR reads with MiXCR, one entry per CDR3 protein. The repertoire consists of roughly 100,000 distinct CDR3 sequences, with 6% occurring once and the leading ten covering about 6%. This sample comprised PBMCs, mostly from graft donor cells, obtained 60 days after TCRalphabeta/CD19-depleted stem cell transplant. Source of these receptors: a female patient younger than 10 who had a stem cell transplant for Fanconi anemia, so the T cells may come from the graft donor.

The chain carries TRBV20-1 and TRBJ1-1; no definite D call. Germline assignment: CDR1 DFQATT and CDR2 SNEGSKA (reference sequence). This CDR3 has 13 amino acids. CDR3 coding DNA: TGCAGGCCTTCGGACCCGGGAGGGACTGAAGCTTTCTTT. This encodes CRPSDPGGTEAFF.

At least ten counts were recorded for this clonotype. The V call is TRBV28, the J call TRBJ1-4; 7 bases fit TRBD1. The V gene's germline CDR1 is MDHEN and CDR2 SYDVKM. This CDR3 spans 15 amino acids. V was pared by 6 bases and J by 4 bases, with 8 bases of the junction left unmatched. The CDR3 nucleotides are TGTGCCAGCAGGGCCGCGGGGACAGATAATGAAAAACTGTTTTTT. It encodes CASRAAGTDNEKLFF.

This clonotype showed up many times. The chain carries TRBV5-1 and TRBJ2-5; TRBD1 matches 9 bases. Germline V gene lookup returns CDR1 SGHRS and CDR2 YFSETQ. The CDR3 consists of 14 residues. V gave up 5 bases and J gave up 5 bases; unmatched junction bases: 7. The CDR3 sequence is CASRVTGGLETQYF. In nucleotides, the CDR3 is TGCGCCAGCAGGGTAACAGGGGGCCTTGAGACCCAGTACTTC.

In its sample, this clonotype was seen many times. The chain combines TRBV2 with TRBJ2-1, with a weak D call TRBD1 (6 bases). The CDR3 extends over 15 amino acids. V was pared by 5 bases and J by 7 bases, with 18 bases between. Per germline, CDR1 SNHLY and CDR2 FYNNEI. CDR3 nucleotide sequence: TGTGCCAGCAGTCCCCAGGGGCGCCTCAGGAATGAGCAGTTCTTC. Its protein product is CASSPQGRLRNEQFF.

This clonotype was counted at least ten times. The chain uses TRBV5-1 and TRBJ1-4, with 7 bases that match TRBD1. The length of the CDR3 is 15 residues. The junction had 6 bases not matched to a gene; V was cut back by 2 bases and J by 5 bases. Germline lookup yields CDR1 SGHRS and CDR2 YFSETQ. CDR3 amino acids: CASSLSGTENEKLFF. The CDR3 DNA follows: TGCGCCAGCAGCTTATCCGGGACAGAAAATGAAAAACTGTTTTTT.

This clonotype was recorded many times. This sequence joins TRBV6-6 and TRBJ2-3; TRBD1 agrees at 7 bases. V gave up 7 bases and J gave up 5 bases; unmatched junction bases: 6. Germline CDR1 and CDR2: MNHNY and SVGAGI (reference sequence). There are 13 residues in the CDR3. The CDR3 region has the DNA TGTGCCAGCAAAGAGGGGGCGGTAGATACGCAGTATTTT. As protein: CASKEGAVDTQYF.

Ten or more counts support this clonotype. The chain recombines TRBV2 with TRBJ2-3; D remains unclear. CDR1 and CDR2 (germline): SNHLY, FYNNEI. The CDR3 length is 12 residues. The germline V and J ends were trimmed by 7 bases and 0 bases, with 5 bases remaining between them. The CDR3 nucleotides read TGTGCCAGCAAGCTAAGCACAGATACGCAGTATTTT. Amino acids: CASKLSTDTQYF.

This clonotype was seen only a few times. The rearrangement uses TRBV7-3 and TRBJ2-5; no firm D call. The CDR3 runs 13 residues. Per the germline V gene, CDR1 is SGHTA and CDR2 is FQGTGA. V was trimmed by 2 bases and J by 5 bases, leaving 9 bases between them. CDR3 coding DNA: TGTGCCAGCAGCTTAGGGTGGTCGGAGACCCAGTACTTC. This codes for CASSLGWSETQYF.

This clonotype was counted many times. The chain uses TRBV28 and TRBJ2-4; possible D gene TRBD1, 5 bases. Trimming took off 4 bases at V and 1 base at J, with 11 bases between the two ends. This CDR3 comprises 15 residues. Germline CDR1 is MDHEN and CDR2 is SYDVKM. CDR3 in DNA: TGTGCCAGCAGTTCCCCAGGGTTTGCCAAAAACATTCAGTACTTC. It translates to CASSSPGFAKNIQYF. Full variable domain (remainder filled in from reference TRBV28 and TRBJ2-4): DVKVTQSSRYLVKRTGEKVFLECVQDMDHENMFWYRQDPGLGLRLIYFSYDVKMKEKGDIPEGYSVSREKKERFSLILESASTNQTSMYLCASSSPGFAKNIQYFGAGTRLSVL.

At least ten counts were recorded for this clonotype. This chain connects TRBV28 to TRBJ2-5, with D possibly TRBD2 on 5 matching bases. The CDR3 runs to 14 residues. The germline V gene has CDR1 MDHEN and CDR2 SYDVKM. Trimming pared 4 bases from V and 4 bases from J, leaving 13 bases between. CDR3 sequence: CASSWSPGVETQYF. The CDR3 DNA follows: TGTGCCAGCAGTTGGTCACCCGGGGTAGAGACCCAGTACTTC.

This clonotype was observed at least ten times. This rearrangement joins TRBV28 to TRBJ2-7; no reliable D call. This CDR3 region has 12 residues. In germline, CDR1 is MDHEN, CDR2 SYDVKM. With 2 bases removed from V and 4 bases from J, the gap between germline ends came to 6 bases. The CDR3 DNA reads as TGTGCCAGCAGTTTACGTGATTACGAGCAGTACTTC. It encodes CASSLRDYEQYF.

The chain joins TRBV5-5 to TRBJ2-7; D ambiguous. The CDR3 is 16 amino acids. V lost 1 base, J lost 4 bases, and 18 bases lay in between. Germline loops: CDR1 SGHKS, CDR2 YYEKEE (reference sequence). This chain's CDR3 is CASSLRSEWILYEQYF. For the CDR3, the DNA is TGTGCCAGCAGCTTGAGGAGCGAATGGATCCTTTACGAGCAGTACTTC.

This clonotype occurred many times. This chain connects TRBV11-1 to TRBJ1-1; 11 nucleotides line up with TRBD1. The junction had 8 bases not matched to a gene; V was cut back by 1 base and J by 4 bases. Germline loops: CDR1 SGHAT, CDR2 FQDESV (reference sequence). This CDR3 is built from 17 residues. The CDR3 is CASSLVSGQGAITEAFF. The CDR3 nucleotides read TGTGCCAGCAGCTTAGTTTCCGGACAGGGGGCGATCACTGAAGCTTTCTTT.

In this sample, this clonotype turned up many times. The chain uses TRBV20-1 and TRBJ2-5, with TRBD1 identical over 9 bases. The V and J ends lost 4 bases and 5 bases, in that order; junction bases with no gene match: 17. The CDR3 consists of 17 residues. CDR1 is DFQATT, CDR2 SNEGSKA, per germline (reference sequence). The DNA of the CDR3 is TGCAGTGCTACCTACTTGGGGGGACAGGGATTCGTGGAGACCCAGTACTTC. This codes for CSATYLGGQGFVETQYF.

This sequence joins TRBV2 and TRBJ2-7, with a weak D call TRBD2 (5 bases). Germline CDR1 and CDR2: SNHLY and FYNNEI. Trimming shortened V by 0 bases and J by 4 bases, and 16 bases separated the two germline ends. The CDR3 consists of 16 residues. The CDR3 region is CASSEALETRMYEQYF. CDR3 coding DNA: TGTGCCAGCAGTGAAGCGCTTGAAACTAGAATGTACGAGCAGTACTTC.

Ten or more counts support this clonotype. V and J are TRBV12-3 or TRBV12-4 and TRBJ2-1, with a weak D call TRBD1 (7 bases). Trimming took 6 bases from V and 1 from J, leaving 13 bases between them. The CDR3 is 15 residues long. CDR3 DNA sequence: TGTGCCAGCAGGGAACAGGGGAGGTCCTACAATGAGCAGTTCTTC. This gives the protein CASREQGRSYNEQFF.

The genes are TRBV3-1 and TRBJ2-6; 10 positions agree with TRBD1. This CDR3 spans 17 amino acids. With V trimmed by 4 bases and J by 3 bases, 6 bases remained unmatched. Per the germline V gene, CDR1 is LGHDT and CDR2 is YNNKEL (reference sequence). In DNA, the CDR3 is TGTGCCAGCAGCCTTCCGGGACAGGGGTTTGGGGCCAACGTCCTGACTTTC. Protein: CASSLPGQGFGANVLTF.

This sequence joins TRBV28 and TRBJ2-3; D gene ambiguous. V was cut by 3 bases and J by 1 base, with 8 bases left in between. CDR3 length: 14 residues. The germline V gene encodes CDR1 MDHEN and CDR2 SYDVKM. CDR3 loop: CASSFRKGTDTQYF. In DNA form, the CDR3 reads TGTGCCAGCAGTTTCCGGAAAGGCACAGATACGCAGTATTTT.

This clonotype has just a few counts. V gene TRBV5-1 combines with J gene TRBJ2-7; 7 positions agree with TRBD1. With V trimmed by 0 bases and J by 4 bases, 13 bases remained unmatched. The CDR3 totals 17 residues. The germline gives CDR1 SGHRS, CDR2 YFSETQ. The CDR3 sequence is CASSLELSTTGKYEQYF. CDR3 DNA: TGCGCCAGCAGCTTGGAACTCTCCACGACAGGGAAGTACGAGCAGTACTTC.

The sample holds many counts of this clonotype. The gene calls are TRBV5-1 and TRBJ2-7; D remains ambiguous. Between the trimmed V and J ends, which lost 0 bases and 7 bases, there was a span of 17 bases. The CDR3 is 15 residues long. CDR1 and CDR2 from the germline V gene are SGHRS and YFSETQ. The CDR3 loop is CASSLGQAIVDEQYF. The CDR3 nucleotides are TGCGCCAGCAGCTTGGGGCAGGCGATAGTAGATGAGCAGTACTTC.

This clonotype was observed a handful of times. Compared with germline, one end of the junction differs, possibly owing to a read error. The rearrangement uses TRBV20-1 and TRBJ2-2; perhaps TRBD1 as D (6 bases). In germline, CDR1 is DFQATT, CDR2 SNEGSKA (reference sequence). The CDR3 extends over 17 amino acids. The CDR3 nucleotides are TGCTGTGCTAGAGTCAGGGGCCCCCACTACAACACCGGGGAGCTGTTTTTT. Translating gives CCARVRGPHYNTGELFF.

This rearrangement joins TRBV3-1 to TRBJ2-4; D might be TRBD2 (6 bases). CDR3 size: 17 residues. In germline, CDR1 is LGHDT, CDR2 YNNKEL (reference sequence). The V end was cut by 4 bases, the J end by 2 bases, with 18 bases between. CDR3 sequence reads: CASSPPRTGATKNIQYF. The CDR3 nucleotides are TGTGCCAGCAGCCCCCCTAGAACGGGAGCCACCAAAAACATTCAGTACTTC.

This clonotype was observed many times. V usage is TRBV28 and J usage is TRBJ2-1; D call uncertain. V was cut by 10 bases and J by 1 base, with 5 bases left in between. The CDR3 spans 11 residues. Germline V gene sequence: CDR1 MDHEN, CDR2 SYDVKM. The DNA for the CDR3 is TGTGCCATCAAGTCCTACAATGAGCAGTTCTTC. This translates into CAIKSYNEQFF.

At least ten counts were recorded for this clonotype. The J gene is TRBJ2-1, the V gene TRBV7-9, with 8 bases that match TRBD2. The CDR3 totals 16 residues. Trimming at V came to 6 bases and at J to 8 bases, leaving 15 bases not matched to a gene. Germline CDR1 and CDR2: SEHNR and FQNEAQ (reference sequence). This CDR3 is CASRLDGTRVSDEQFF. CDR3 nucleotides: TGTGCCAGCAGGCTTGATGGGACTAGAGTGAGCGATGAGCAGTTCTTC. The whole variable domain, filled in from reference TRBV7-9 and TRBJ2-1, reads DTGVSQNPRHKITKRGQNVTFRCDPISEHNRLYWYRQTLGQGPEFLTYFQNEAQLEKSRLLSDRFSAERPKGSFSTLEIQRTEQGDSAMYLCASRLDGTRVSDEQFFGPGTRLTVL.

Many counts were recorded for this clonotype. The chain has TRBV20-1 and TRBJ2-1; TRBD2 matches 14 bases. This CDR3 region has 15 residues. Germline V gene sequence: CDR1 DFQATT, CDR2 SNEGSKA (reference sequence). V dropped 5 bases and J dropped 10; count of bases not matched to a gene: 10. CDR3 amino acids: CSARSSRTSGREQFF. In DNA form, the CDR3 reads TGCAGTGCTCGGAGCTCAAGGACTAGCGGGAGGGAGCAGTTCTTC.

Ten or more counts support this clonotype. This chain connects TRBV5-1 to TRBJ2-1; 7 positions match TRBD2. V was clipped by 0 bases and J by 0 bases; unmatched bases: 9. The CDR3 covers 18 residues. Germline CDR1 reads SGHRS; CDR2 reads YFSETQ. Here the CDR3 reads CASSLGGGLSRSYNEQFF. In nucleotides, the CDR3 is TGCGCCAGCAGCTTGGGGGGGGGACTATCCCGCTCCTACAATGAGCAGTTCTTC.

V is TRBV20-1 and J is TRBJ2-3; 14 nucleotides agree with TRBD2. The germline V gene encodes CDR1 DFQATT and CDR2 SNEGSKA (reference sequence). CDR3 length: 19 residues. The V and J ends lost 6 bases and 5 bases, in that order; junction bases with no gene match: 19. The CDR3 loop is CSAHPTSGGAAGEVDTQYF. The CDR3 coding sequence is TGCAGTGCCCACCCGACTAGCGGGGGGGCCGCTGGGGAAGTAGATACGCAGTATTTT.

This clonotype was observed at least ten times. The gene calls are TRBV28 and TRBJ2-1; 12 positions agree with TRBD2. The germline V gene encodes CDR1 MDHEN and CDR2 SYDVKM. The ends lost 7 bases at V and 9 bases at J; junction bases unmatched: 1. The CDR3 has 12 amino acids. CDR3 nucleotides: TGTGCCAGCAAACTAGCGGGAGGTGAGCAGTTCTTC. Its translation is CASKLAGGEQFF.

This clonotype was counted many times. V is TRBV10-3 and J is TRBJ2-3; 7 bases map to TRBD2. Unmatched junction bases numbered 1, after V lost 3 bases and J lost 7 bases. Germline lookup yields CDR1 ENHRY and CDR2 SYGVKD. The CDR3 spans 12 residues. The CDR3 loop reads CAISDGGNTQYF. The DNA for the CDR3 is TGTGCCATCAGTGACGGGGGGAATACGCAGTATTTT.